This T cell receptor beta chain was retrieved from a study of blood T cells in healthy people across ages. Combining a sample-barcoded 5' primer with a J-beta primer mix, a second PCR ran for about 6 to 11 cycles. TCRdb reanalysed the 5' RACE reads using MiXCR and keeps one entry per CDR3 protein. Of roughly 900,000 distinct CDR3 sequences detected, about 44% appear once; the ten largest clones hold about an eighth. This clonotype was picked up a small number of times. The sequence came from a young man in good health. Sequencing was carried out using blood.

The chain's CDR3 is CSVAPGPYEQYF. The DNA for the CDR3 is TGCAGCGTTGCCCCAGGGCCCTACGAGCAGTACTTC. The rearrangement joins TRBV29-1 to TRBJ2-7; tentative D call: TRBD1 (5 bases). Germline lookup yields CDR1 SQVTM and CDR2 ANQGSEA. CDR3 length equals 12 residues. Trimming cost V 4 bases and J 2 bases, with 9 bases left between them.